These T cell receptor beta chains were read from a single sample in a study of cytomegalovirus exposure and HLA in healthy donors. TCRdb's table, derived via immunoSEQ multiplex PCR, lists solely in-frame clones and lacks some. The sample has 190,000 or so clones, over 80% seen once. The material sequenced was PBMCs. These receptors were obtained from a woman in her forties or fifties in good health and CMV-seropositive. CDR3s include the opening cysteine and the closing phenylalanine or tryptophan. The order of the fields is J gene, clone size, V gene, D gene, CDR3 DNA, CDR3 protein. The D gene is left open where the match is weak. Clone size, where shown, is once, few, many, or a class for clones that have expanded.

TRBJ2-1	NA	TRBV29-1	NA	TGCAGCACTAATGAGCAGTTCTTC	CSTNEQFF
TRBJ1-5	few	TRBV6-5	TRBD1	TGTGCCAGCAGTAGGGACAGGGTTCAGCCCCAGCATTTT	CASSRDRVQPQHF
TRBJ1-2	NA	TRBV5-1	NA	TGCGCCAGCAGCTTTTTGGGAGATGGCTACACCTTC	CASSFLGDGYTF
TRBJ1-1	NA	TRBV30	NA	TGTGCCTCAAGACAGACGAACACTGAAGCTTTCTTT	CASRQTNTEAFF
TRBJ1-1	few	TRBV2	NA	TGTGCCAGCAGTGATACGGACATTTCCCCTGAAGCTTTCTTT	CASSDTDISPEAFF
TRBJ2-1	NA	TRBV7-3	NA	TGTGCCAGCAGCTCAGCTCAGGGCAATGAGCAGTTCTTC	CASSSAQGNEQFF
TRBJ1-1	NA	TRBV5-1	TRBD1	TGCGCCAGCAGCTACACCCCGGGACAGGGGGCCGAAGCTTTCTTT	CASSYTPGQGAEAFF
TRBJ1-1	NA	TRBV9	NA	TGTGCCAGCAGCGTAGTCGGGGGGCTGGACACTGAAGCTTTCTTT	CASSVVGGLDTEAFF
TRBJ1-4	NA	TRBV10-2	NA	TGCGCCAGCAGTGGGACAGCTTTTAAACTGTTTTTT	CASSGTAFKLFF
TRBJ2-2	NA	TRBV5-1	TRBD1	TGCGCCAGCAGCTTGGTGGGACAGGCCGCGAACACCGGGGAGCTGTTTTTT	CASSLVGQAANTGELFF
TRBJ1-2	NA	TRBV7-2	NA	TGTGCCAGCAGCCAGAGGGGGGGCTATGGCTACACCTTC	CASSQRGGYGYTF
TRBJ1-1	NA	TRBV5-6	NA	TGTGCCAGCAGCTTTGGAACGGGGATTGGGACTGAAGCTTTCTTT	CASSFGTGIGTEAFF
TRBJ2-5	few	TRBV5-1	TRBD1	TGCGCCAGCAGCGCCGGGACAGGGCAAGAGACCCAGTACTTC	CASSAGTGQETQYF
TRBJ2-7	NA	TRBV18	NA	TGTGCCAGCTCACCCCCACAGTCCTACGAGCAGTACTTC	CASSPPQSYEQYF
TRBJ1-4	once	TRBV2	TRBD1	TGTGCCAGCAGTGGGACAGGGAGGTTGGTCGAAAAACTGTTTTTT	CASSGTGRLVEKLFF
TRBJ2-5	NA	TRBV7-9	TRBD1	TGTGCCAGCAGCCTACCCCAGGACAGGGTTGAAACCCAGTACTTC	CASSLPQDRVETQYF
TRBJ1-2	NA	TRBV27	TRBD1	TGTGCCAGCAGTTTATCTGGGACAGGGGGGTATGGCTACACCTTC	CASSLSGTGGYGYTF
TRBJ1-2	NA	TRBV28	NA	TGTGCCAGCAGTGTTGACCGGATGACTGGTGGCTACACCTTC	CASSVDRMTGGYTF
TRBJ1-4	few	TRBV19	NA	TGTGCCAGTAGTACTCCGGCCTCTCGGGTTGAAAAACTGTTTTTT	CASSTPASRVEKLFF
TRBJ1-4	NA	TRBV5-1	NA	TGCGCCAGCAGGCCTACAGGGTCAAATGAAAAACTGTTTTTT	CASRPTGSNEKLFF
TRBJ1-1	NA	TRBV28	TRBD1	TGTGCCAGCAGTCTATTCCCAAACAGGGGCCCCAACACTGAAGCTTTCTTT	CASSLFPNRGPNTEAFF
TRBJ2-7	NA	TRBV30	NA	TGTGCCTTGGATGGCAGGGCCTACGAGCAGTACTTC	CALDGRAYEQYF
TRBJ2-3	NA	TRBV7-2	NA	TGTGCCAGCAGCTTAATGCCAGGCGAGTATACGCAGTATTTT	CASSLMPGEYTQYF
TRBJ1-2	NA	TRBV27	NA	TGTGCCAGCAGTTTGACAGCCGGGACACTTTATGGCTACACCTTC	CASSLTAGTLYGYTF
TRBJ2-7	NA	TRBV5-1	TRBD2	TGCGCCAGCAGCTTGACTAGCGGGGGGTCTTACGAGCAGTACTTC	CASSLTSGGSYEQYF
TRBJ2-5	NA	TRBV5-5	TRBD1	TGTGCCAGCAGCTGGGGGACAGGGGTGGTAGAGACCCAGTACTTC	CASSWGTGVVETQYF
TRBJ2-7	NA	TRBV30	TRBD2	TGTGCCTGGAGTCGTAGAACTAGCGGTACCTACGAGCAGTACTTC	CAWSRRTSGTYEQYF
TRBJ1-1	NA	TRBV7-9	TRBD1	TGTGCCAGCAGCTTAGACAGGGGCTACACTGAAGCTTTCTTT	CASSLDRGYTEAFF
TRBJ2-3	NA	TRBV7-3	NA	TGTGCCAGCAGCTTAAAGGCAGGTCCAAGGGATACGCAGTATTTT	CASSLKAGPRDTQYF
TRBJ1-4	NA	TRBV28	TRBD1	TGTGCCAGCAGTCCCCTCCGGGACAGGGAGTCAGGAACTAATGAAAAACTGTTTTTT	CASSPLRDRESGTNEKLFF
TRBJ1-6	NA	TRBV5-1	TRBD1	TGCGCCAGCAGCCGCGCAACAGGGGAGAATTCACCCCTCCACTTT	CASSRATGENSPLHF
TRBJ1-4	NA	TRBV7-9	TRBD1	TGTTCCAGCAGCTTAGAGACAGGGGGACCTAATGAAAAACTGTTTTTT	CSSSLETGGPNEKLFF
TRBJ1-5	NA	TRBV18	TRBD1	TGTGCCAGCTCACCCCGGACAGGGGGGGATCAGCCCCAGCATTTT	CASSPRTGGDQPQHF
TRBJ2-5	NA	TRBV5-6	NA	TGTGCCAGCAGCTTGGCGCTAGTGGAGGTAGAGACCCAGTACTTC	CASSLALVEVETQYF
TRBJ2-7	NA	TRBV28	NA	TGTGCCAGCACCCCCGAGCACGGCTACGAGCAGTACTTC	CASTPEHGYEQYF
TRBJ1-2	NA	TRBV5-4	TRBD1	TGTGCCAGCAGCTCGACAGGGGGGGGTGGCTACACCTTC	CASSSTGGGGYTF
TRBJ1-2	NA	TRBV7-6	NA	TGTGCCAGCAGCATGGGTACTTGGGGGGACTATGGCTACACCTTC	CASSMGTWGDYGYTF
TRBJ2-7	NA	TRBV7-2	TRBD2	TGTGCCAGCAGCTTAACGAGCGGGGCTAGCTCCTACGAGCAGTACTTC	CASSLTSGASSYEQYF
TRBJ1-2	NA	TRBV5-6	NA	TGTGCCAGCAGCTTGGGAGGATCCGATAACTATGGCTACACCTTC	CASSLGGSDNYGYTF
TRBJ2-2	NA	TRBV5-4	TRBD1	TGTGCCAGCCGGAACCCGGGACAGTGGGACACCGGGGAGCTGTTTTTT	CASRNPGQWDTGELFF
TRBJ2-3	NA	TRBV2	NA	TGTGCCAGCAGTGCTGAGTCAGATACGCAGTATTTT	CASSAESDTQYF
TRBJ2-1	NA	TRBV6-5	NA	TGTGCCAGCGAACCCGGGGAGAGCTCCTACAATGAGCAGTTCTTC	CASEPGESSYNEQFF
TRBJ2-5	NA	TRBV27	TRBD2	TGTGCCAGCAGCCTTAGGGGGGGACTAGCGGCACAAGAGACCCAGTACTTC	CASSLRGGLAAQETQYF
TRBJ1-6	NA	TRBV6-4	NA	TGTGCCAGCAGTGCCTCTACCAGCGGGGCTCGGAATTCACCCCTCCACTTT	CASSASTSGARNSPLHF
TRBJ1-5	NA	TRBV6-1	NA	TGTGCCAGCAGTGAAGCAACAGAGAATCAGCCCCAGCATTTT	CASSEATENQPQHF
TRBJ2-5	NA	TRBV28	TRBD1	TGTGCCAGCAGTTGGGGACAGGGGATTCAAGAGACCCAGTACTTC	CASSWGQGIQETQYF
TRBJ2-7	NA	TRBV4-3	TRBD1	TGCGCCAGCAGCCGTCAGGGGACAGGGGAATACGAGCAGTACTTC	CASSRQGTGEYEQYF
TRBJ1-1	NA	TRBV10-3	TRBD1	TGTGCCATTAAACAGGGGGGGAAGAACACTGAAGCTTTCTTT	CAIKQGGKNTEAFF
TRBJ2-2	few	TRBV5-1	NA	TGCGCCAGCAGCCAGACAGTTGATCACACCGGGGAGCTGTTTTTT	CASSQTVDHTGELFF
TRBJ1-5	few	TRBV4-1	TRBD1	TGCGCCAGCAGCCAAGATGCCCACAGGGGGCCAGCAGGGAGGCCCCAGCATTTT	CASSQDAHRGPAGRPQHF
TRBJ2-2	NA	TRBV2	NA	TGTGCCAGCAGATCCAGGACTCTAAACACCGGGGAGCTGTTTTTT	CASRSRTLNTGELFF
TRBJ2-2	NA	TRBV5-4	NA	TGTGCCAGCAGCCGACGAGGCTTGAGGACAGTCGCAAACACCGGGGAGCTGTTTTTT	CASSRRGLRTVANTGELFF
TRBJ1-2	NA	TRBV19	TRBD1	TGTGCCAGTAGTAAGACAGGGAATCTCCCTTATGGCTACACCTTC	CASSKTGNLPYGYTF
TRBJ2-6	few	TRBV5-1	NA	TGCGCCAGCAGCTTGGTAGGGGGAGGGGCCAACGTCCTGACTTTC	CASSLVGGGANVLTF
TRBJ1-2	once	TRBV5-1	TRBD1	TGCGCCAGCAGCTCCCCGCCAGGGGGGTATGGCTACACCTTC	CASSSPPGGYGYTF
TRBJ1-2	NA	TRBV27	NA	TGTGCCAGCAGCCTCGGGGGAGAGGCCCCCTATGGCTACACCTTC	CASSLGGEAPYGYTF
TRBJ1-1	few	TRBV6-5	NA	TGTGCCAGCATCTCTGCAGGGGATTTGAACACTGAAGCTTTCTTT	CASISAGDLNTEAFF
TRBJ1-2	NA	TRBV15	NA	TGTGCCACCAGCACCCGAGGAGGGGCTCGAGGCTACACCTTC	CATSTRGGARGYTF
TRBJ2-7	few	TRBV7-9	TRBD1	TGTGCCAGCAGCTACTGGACAGGACACTACGAGCAGTACTTC	CASSYWTGHYEQYF
TRBJ1-2	NA	TRBV2	NA	TGTGCCAGCAGTGTTGGGCAGGGTAAAGTAAATGGCTACACCTTC	CASSVGQGKVNGYTF